The clone carrying this T cell receptor (beta chain) has a handful of counts. Expressed TCRB transcripts were sequenced after all isolated RNA was converted to cDNA. The average output of naive, central memory and regulatory T cell samples was several million reads. The protocol was immunoSEQ multiplex PCR, while the TCRdb copy is restricted to in-frame clones and leaves out a portion. This table has around 330,000 clones, around 10% appearing once. This sample stems from a study of beta chain features in type 1 diabetes. The CDR3 runs 11 residues. Germline V gene data show CDR1 as MNHEY and CDR2 as SMNVEV (reference sequence). V was clipped by 3 bases and J by 8 bases, with 4 bases between them.

Sequences were obtained from naive CD4+ T cells from blood. This clonotype was obtained from a woman in her 30s in good health. The rearrangement uses TRBV27 and TRBJ2-2; D call uncertain. In nucleotides, the CDR3 is TGTGCCAGCAGTTTGTCTGGGGAGCTGTTTTTT. Amino acids: CASSLSGELFF.